This is a list of T cell receptor beta chains from one sample in a study of blood T cell repertoires in COVID-19. Measured with immunoSEQ multiplex PCR; TCRdb has only the in-frame clones, and not every one. The sample holds roughly 200,000 clones, approximately 80% seen once. What was sequenced was peripheral blood. Receptors were obtained from a man aged 50-59 years who had recovered from COVID-19. Both conserved end residues are part of each CDR3. Fields, in order: D gene, clone size, J gene, V gene, CDR3 protein, CDR3 DNA. D genes are given only for firm matches. The size of a clone is reported for some rows only, either as once, few or many, or as a class for expanded clones.

>.|.|TRBJ1-5|TRBV18
CASSPPSSGAYSNQPQHF
TGTGCCAGCTCACCACCGTCCTCAGGGGCGTATAGCAATCAGCCCCAGCATTTT
>TRBD1|few|TRBJ2-1|TRBV6-2/TRBV6-3
CASSLRQIGQGRGEQFF
TGTGCCAGCAGTTTGCGTCAAATCGGACAGGGGAGGGGTGAGCAGTTCTTC
>TRBD1|.|TRBJ1-2|TRBV2
CASEVGTGIGYTF
TGTGCCAGCGAGGTGGGGACAGGGATCGGCTACACCTTC
>.|once|TRBJ1-2|TRBV7-2
CASSMDSNYGYTF
TGTGCCAGCAGCATGGACAGTAACTATGGCTACACCTTC
>.|.|TRBJ2-2|TRBV19
CASSITGTSWETGELFF
TGTGCCAGTAGTATAACCGGGACATCCTGGGAGACCGGGGAGCTGTTTTTT
>TRBD1|few|TRBJ2-3|TRBV7-2
CASSWDRTTDTQYF
TGTGCCAGCAGCTGGGACAGGACCACAGATACGCAGTATTTT
>.|once|TRBJ1-3|TRBV6-6
CASKQGGAGGNTIYF
TGTGCCTCTAAACAAGGGGGGGCGGGAGGAAACACCATATATTTT
>.|.|TRBJ2-1|TRBV28
CASSLWGTSYPNEQFF
TGTGCCAGCAGTCTATGGGGCACTAGCTATCCCAATGAGCAGTTCTTC
>.|.|TRBJ2-3|TRBV3-1/TRBV3-2
CASSQDPGGMGTDTQYF
TGTGCCAGCAGCCAAGATCCAGGTGGTATGGGCACAGATACGCAGTATTTT
>TRBD1|.|TRBJ1-6|TRBV29-1
CNVGVSGQGLRPLHF
TGCAACGTTGGGGTTTCGGGACAGGGATTGCGACCCCTCCACTTT
>TRBD2|.|TRBJ2-1|TRBV7-6
CASSPPGLAPDPYNEQFF
TGTGCCAGCAGCCCACCAGGACTAGCGCCAGACCCCTACAATGAGCAGTTCTTC
>.|.|TRBJ2-3|TRBV19
CASSTASPDTQYF
TGTGCCAGTAGTACAGCTAGTCCAGATACGCAGTATTTT
>TRBD2|.|TRBJ2-7|TRBV5-1
CASSLGSSGIYEQYF
TGCGCCAGCAGCTTGGGATCTAGCGGGATCTACGAGCAGTACTTC
>.|.|TRBJ1-6|TRBV18
CASSPPGLGNSPLHF
TGTGCCAGCTCACCACCTGGACTGGGTAATTCACCCCTCCACTTT
>.|.|TRBJ1-3|TRBV30
CAWSPRQPGNTIYF
TGTGCCTGGAGTCCGCGGCAACCGGGAAACACCATATATTTT
>.|once|TRBJ2-3|TRBV15
CATSREGRNHPDTQYF
TGTGCCACCAGCAGAGAGGGGAGGAATCACCCAGATACGCAGTATTTT
>.|.|TRBJ2-4|TRBV4-2
CASSQEQGRGKNIQYF
TGTGCCAGCAGCCAAGAACAAGGGAGAGGCAAAAACATTCAGTACTTC